These T cell receptor beta chains were read from a single sample in a study of blood T cell repertoires in COVID-19. Only in-frame clones appear in the TCRdb table, and some are missing; sequencing was by immunoSEQ multiplex PCR. The repertoire holds roughly 150,000 clones, with 80% as singletons. The sequenced material came from peripheral blood. The receptor source for this set is a man aged 55-75 years with acute or convalescent COVID-19. The CDR3 runs from the conserved cysteine through the conserved F or W. D genes are given only for firm matches. Rows may omit the clone size; those that give it use once, few, many or a size class.

>TRBJ2-3|NA|TRBV14|few
CASSRELVDTQYF
TGTGCCAGCAGCCGGGAGTTAGTAGATACGCAGTATTTT
>TRBJ2-5|NA|TRBV5-6|NA
CASSGRTGKYQETQYF
TGTGCCAGCAGCGGGAGGACGGGAAAGTACCAAGAGACCCAGTACTTC
>TRBJ1-5|TRBD1|TRBV5-5|NA
CASSLVAGGTQPQHF
TGTGCCAGCAGCTTGGTGGCAGGGGGCACTCAGCCCCAGCATTTT
>TRBJ1-5|NA|TRBV19|NA
CASSTVLSNQPQHF
TGTGCCAGTAGTACGGTCCTTAGCAATCAGCCCCAGCATTTT
>TRBJ1-2|TRBD1|TRBV10-3|NA
CAISPTGDYGYTF
TGTGCCATCAGCCCGACAGGGGACTATGGCTACACCTTC
>TRBJ2-7|NA|TRBV4-3|once
CASSQFQRYEQYF
TGCGCCAGCAGCCAATTCCAGCGCTACGAGCAGTACTTC
>TRBJ2-1|TRBD1|TRBV5-6|NA
CASSLVGQGASYNEQFF
TGTGCCAGCAGCTTGGTAGGACAGGGGGCTTCCTACAATGAGCAGTTCTTC
>TRBJ1-6|TRBD1|TRBV7-2|NA
CASSPGTGRNSPLHF
TGTGCCAGCAGCCCGGGGACAGGTCGTAATTCACCCCTCCACTTT
>TRBJ1-2|TRBD1|TRBV6-6|NA
CASSWGQEGGYTF
TGTGCCAGCAGTTGGGGACAGGAGGGGGGCTACACCTTC
>TRBJ2-5|NA|TRBV9|NA
CASSVGTMMRETQYF
TGTGCCAGCAGCGTAGGGACTATGATGAGGGAGACCCAGTACTTC
>TRBJ2-7|TRBD2|TRBV5-4|once
CASSNRDYPSEQYF
TGTGCCAGCAGCAATAGGGACTACCCCAGCGAGCAGTACTTC
>TRBJ1-1|NA|TRBV6-5|NA
CASRIDGGVSEAFF
TGTGCCAGCAGGATAGATGGGGGGGTCTCTGAAGCTTTCTTT
>TRBJ2-2|TRBD2|TRBV3-1/TRBV3-2|NA
CASSHGSGGANTGELFF
TGTGCCAGCAGCCACGGGAGCGGGGGAGCGAACACCGGGGAGCTGTTTTTT
>TRBJ1-6|TRBD1|TRBV3-1/TRBV3-2|NA
CASSRRQGANSPLHF
TGTGCCAGCAGCCGCAGACAGGGGGCCAATTCACCCCTCCACTTT
>TRBJ2-5|NA|TRBV29-1|NA
CSVFPTRMQETQYF
TGCAGCGTTTTTCCGACTAGAATGCAAGAGACCCAGTACTTC
>TRBJ1-3|NA|TRBV4-3|NA
CASSQATGSGNTIYF
TGCGCCAGCAGCCAAGCGACAGGCTCTGGAAACACCATATATTTT
>TRBJ1-2|NA|TRBV4-2|NA
CASSQDPTGNYGYTF
TGTGCCAGCAGCCAAGATCCCACAGGGAACTATGGCTACACCTTC
>TRBJ1-5|TRBD1|TRBV3-1/TRBV3-2|NA
CASSLGTDSNQPQHF
TGTGCCAGCAGCCTAGGGACAGATAGCAATCAGCCCCAGCATTTT
>TRBJ2-1|TRBD1|TRBV18|once
CASSPPMGQGSNEQFF
TGTGCCAGCTCACCACCGATGGGACAGGGAAGCAATGAGCAGTTCTTC
>TRBJ2-7|NA|TRBV12-5|NA
CASGYGDSGSYEQYF
TGTGCTAGTGGTTACGGGGACAGCGGGTCCTACGAGCAGTACTTC
>TRBJ1-1|NA|TRBV6-6|NA
CASSGLQGLNTEAFF
TGTGCCAGCAGTGGCCTCCAGGGGTTGAACACTGAAGCTTTCTTT
>TRBJ2-2|NA|TRBV24-1|NA
CATSEQGSVTGELFF
TGTGCCACCAGTGAGCAGGGGTCGGTCACCGGGGAGCTGTTTTTT
>TRBJ2-1|NA|TRBV3-1/TRBV3-2|NA
CASSQGGKDEQFF
TGTGCCAGCAGCCAAGGCGGAAAGGATGAGCAGTTCTTC